These 27 T cell receptor beta chains originate from one sample sequenced in a study of identical twins. TCRdb ran MiXCR on the 5' RACE reads and lists one entry per CDR3 protein. The sample gives 200,000 to 250,000 distinct CDR3 sequences, around 7.6% of which show up once; under 6% is in the top ten. A further study also used this sample, focusing on yellow fever vaccine responses in identical twins.

The sequencing input was CD8+ T cells sorted from blood. All receptors come from a woman aged 18-29 years in good health.

This clonotype was recorded a few times. The CDR3 coding sequence is TGTGCCAGCAGTAGGGACAGGGGTTGGGACGAGCAGTACTTC. This gives the protein CASSRDRGWDEQYF. The chain employs TRBV6-1 and TRBJ2-7; TRBD1 matches at 10 bases. The CDR3 is 14 residues long. The germline gives CDR1 MNHNS, CDR2 SASEGT. After removal of 5 bases from V and 5 bases from J, the junction contained 6 bases not matched to a gene.

J is TRBJ2-3 and V is TRBV6-1, with TRBD2 as a possible D gene (5 bases). V was pared by 8 bases and J by 6 bases, with 18 bases between. The CDR3 extends over 14 amino acids. Looked up from germline, CDR1 is MNHNS and CDR2 is SASEGT. CDR3 residues: CASSPNGKRDTQYF. The CDR3 region has the DNA TGTGCCAGCTCACCCAACGGGAAAAGGGATACGCAGTATTTT.

This clonotype has just a few counts. The gene calls are TRBV21-1 and TRBJ2-3; TRBD1, the table's D call, lacks a check against the DNA. TRBV21-1 is assigned pseudogene status. This CDR3 region has 15 residues. CDR3 DNA sequence: TGTGCCAGCACCCTCCCCCGGACAGGGATGAATACGCAGTATTTT. Translated, it gives CASTLPRTGMNTQYF.

This chain joins TRBV7-3 and TRBJ2-3; D is undetermined. The CDR3 loop spans 15 amino acids. Trimming stripped 4 bases from V and 0 bases from J, with 11 bases between. Germline CDR1 and CDR2: SGHTA and FQGTGA. CDR3 DNA: TGTGCCAGCAGCTCAGTAACGGGTAGCACAGATACGCAGTATTTT. This sequence encodes CASSSVTGSTDTQYF.

This clonotype was observed many times. In DNA form, the CDR3 reads TGTGCCAGCTCCCGGAAATGGGGGGTAGAAGAGACCCAGTACTTC. This encodes CASSRKWGVEETQYF. V usage is TRBV18 and J usage is TRBJ2-5, with D maybe TRBD2 (6 bases). CDR3 length: 15 amino acids. The ends were cut back, 6 bases at V and 3 bases at J, with 17 bases in the middle. The germline CDR1 and CDR2 sequences are KGHSH and LQKENI.

This clonotype was counted a few times. The V gene is TRBV11-2, the J gene TRBJ2-6, with D unclear. The CDR3 runs to 14 residues. The ends were cut back, 3 bases at V and 4 bases at J, with 7 bases in the middle. Looked up from germline, CDR1 is SGHAT and CDR2 is FQNNGV. CDR3 region: CASSLPPGANVLTF. In nucleotides, the CDR3 is TGTGCCAGCAGCTTGCCTCCAGGGGCCAACGTCCTGACTTTC.

This clonotype was seen ten or more times. The chain links TRBV4-1 to TRBJ1-5; 8 bases are a match to TRBD1. CDR3 length equals 15 residues. V gave up 2 bases and J gave up 8 bases; unmatched junction bases: 8. CDR1 MGHRA and CDR2 YSYEKL come from the germline V gene. The CDR3 nucleotides read TGCGCCAGCAGCCAAAGGACAGGGATTCGTGAGCCCCAGCATTTT. This sequence encodes CASSQRTGIREPQHF.

This clonotype was observed at least ten times. The chain joins TRBV7-9 to TRBJ2-7; 7 bases fit TRBD2. The CDR3 totals 11 residues. J lost 0 bases, V lost 11 bases, and 1 base had no gene match. Per germline, CDR1 SEHNR and CDR2 FQNEAQ (reference sequence). CDR3 sequence reads: CAGGGSYEQYF. The CDR3 DNA reads TGTGCCGGGGGGGGCTCCTACGAGCAGTACTTC.

This clonotype was counted ten times or more. The V and J genes are TRBV5-5 and TRBJ2-7; D is unclear. Germline lookup yields CDR1 SGHKS and CDR2 YYEKEE (reference sequence). V was clipped by 4 bases and J by 4 bases, with 9 bases between them. CDR3 size: 12 residues. In nucleotides, the CDR3 is TGTGCCAGCAGCCGCACAAAATACGAGCAGTACTTC. It specifies CASSRTKYEQYF.

This clonotype was picked up many times. V and J are TRBV11-2 and TRBJ2-2, with D perhaps assigned TRBD1 or TRBD2 (5 bases each). The V and J ends lost 1 base and 2 bases respectively, with 11 bases between them. The germline V gene has CDR1 SGHAT and CDR2 FQNNGV. There are 16 residues in the CDR3. The DNA for the CDR3 is TGTGCCAGCAGCTTAGGTGGGGGACCTAACACCGGGGAGCTGTTTTTT. Encoded protein: CASSLGGGPNTGELFF.

This clonotype was counted a few times. This rearrangement joins TRBV28 to TRBJ1-6; 7 positions match TRBD1. The CDR3 is 15 residues long. V was pared by 5 bases and J by 6 bases, with 7 bases of the junction left unmatched. CDR1 and CDR2 from the germline V gene are MDHEN and SYDVKM. The CDR3 nucleotides read TGTGCCAGCAGTCTGGGACAGAGAGGTAATTCACCCCTCCACTTT. It is translated as CASSLGQRGNSPLHF.

This chain connects TRBV11-1 to TRBJ2-7; D possibly corresponds to TRBD2 (5 bases). Germline values: CDR1 SGHAT, CDR2 FQDESV (reference sequence). CDR3 length equals 15 residues. The V gene lost 2 bases and the J gene lost 3 bases, with 14 bases spanning the gap. In DNA form, the CDR3 reads TGTGCCAGCAGCTTACCGGCTAGCTTTGTCTACGAGCAGTACTTC. Translated, it gives CASSLPASFVYEQYF.

This clonotype was counted between two and nine times. The V and J genes are TRBV13 and TRBJ2-3; no clear D gene. The V end was cut by 7 bases, the J end by 7 bases, with 12 bases between. Germline CDR1 PRHDT, CDR2 FYEKMQ (reference sequence). The CDR3 contains 12 residues. CDR3 protein: CASNQGSHTQYF. The CDR3 DNA reads TGTGCCAGCAACCAAGGGTCACATACGCAGTATTTT. Complete variable domain (other parts from reference TRBV13 and TRBJ2-3): AAGVIQSPRHLIKEKRETATLKCYPIPRHDTVYWYQQGPGQDPQFLISFYEKMQSDKGSIPDRFSAQQFSDYHSELNMSSLELGDSALYFCASNQGSHTQYFGPGTRLTVL.

The rearrangement uses TRBV18 and TRBJ2-3; D remains unclear. Per germline, CDR1 KGHSH and CDR2 LQKENI. The CDR3 is 18 residues long. V was shortened by 2 bases and J by 0 bases, with 18 bases between the two germline ends. CDR3 sequence: CASSPRMPLDGSTDTQYF. For the CDR3, the DNA is TGTGCCAGCTCACCAAGGATGCCCCTAGATGGGAGCACAGATACGCAGTATTTT.

The chain is built from TRBV20-1 and TRBJ2-3, with 9 bases aligning to TRBD2. J lost 1 base, V lost 3 bases, and 5 bases had no gene match. Germline-derived CDR1 and CDR2 are DFQATT and SNEGSKA (reference sequence). The CDR3 totals 15 residues. This chain's CDR3 is CSARRVAGGTDTQYF. CDR3 in DNA: TGCAGTGCTAGGAGGGTAGCGGGGGGCACAGATACGCAGTATTTT.

This chain uses TRBV9 with TRBJ2-3; D remains unclear. CDR3 size: 10 residues. The ends were cut back, 4 bases at V and 6 bases at J, with 3 bases in the middle. Germline V gene sequence: CDR1 SGDLS, CDR2 YYNGEE. The CDR3 nucleotides are TGTGCCAGCAGCCGGGATACGCAGTATTTT. Translated: CASSRDTQYF.

The V call is TRBV7-9, the J call TRBJ2-1; 11 nucleotides agree with TRBD2. This CDR3 region has 15 residues. J was trimmed by 6 bases and V by 4 bases; bases with no gene match: 5. CDR1 and CDR2 from the germline V gene are SEHNR and FQNEAQ (reference sequence). CDR3 residues: CASSSTSGRPNEQFF. CDR3 coding DNA: TGTGCCAGCAGCTCTACTAGCGGGAGACCCAATGAGCAGTTCTTC.

This chain links TRBV7-9 with TRBJ2-5, with D uncertain. CDR3 length: 13 residues. CDR1 SEHNR and CDR2 FQNEAQ come from the germline V gene (reference sequence). Trimming left V 4 bases short and J 4 bases short, with 10 bases between. DNA of the CDR3: TGTGCCAGCAGCTACGACGTGCGAGAGACCCAGTACTTC. Translation: CASSYDVRETQYF.

This clonotype was seen more than once but under ten times. The V gene is TRBV15, the J gene TRBJ2-5, with 11 nucleotides matching TRBD2. CDR1 is LNHNV, CDR2 YYDKDF, per germline (reference sequence). The V segment lost 5 bases and the J segment 5 bases; nucleotides outside the gene matches: 4. The CDR3 is 14 residues long. CDR3 sequence (DNA): TGTGCCACCAGCGGAACTAGCGGGGGTGAGACCCAGTACTTC. This sequence encodes CATSGTSGGETQYF.

This clonotype has at least ten counts. This chain links TRBV20-1 with TRBJ2-7; 7 bases are a match to TRBD2. The length of the CDR3 is 13 residues. Germline V gene data show CDR1 as DFQATT and CDR2 as SNEGSKA (reference sequence). Trimming took 7 bases from V and 5 from J; bases not matched to a gene: 11. In DNA, the CDR3 is TGCAGTGACTCAGGCGGGAGAAGGAACGAGCAGTACTTC. Translating it yields CSDSGGRRNEQYF.

This clonotype was picked up many times. The V and J genes are TRBV3-1 and TRBJ1-6, with D hard to call. V was cut by 0 bases and J by 5 bases, with 14 bases left in between. The CDR3 contains 17 residues. The germline gives CDR1 LGHDT, CDR2 YNNKEL (reference sequence). The CDR3 protein is CASSQEPEGWNNSPLHF. CDR3 in DNA: TGTGCCAGCAGCCAAGAACCAGAAGGGTGGAATAATTCACCCCTCCACTTT.

This clonotype appeared many times. The V and J genes are TRBV3-1 and TRBJ1-5, with D possibly matching TRBD1 (5 bases). The germline V gene has CDR1 LGHDT and CDR2 YNNKEL (reference sequence). This CDR3 comprises 15 residues. Trimming shortened V by 0 bases and J by 7 bases, and 13 bases separated the two germline ends. The CDR3 reads CASSQDQGIDQPQHF. CDR3 sequence (DNA): TGTGCCAGCAGCCAAGACCAGGGAATAGACCAGCCCCAGCATTTT.

The sample holds a few counts of this clonotype. The chain combines TRBV12-3 or TRBV12-4 with TRBJ2-5; no clear D. Trimming took 3 bases from V and 1 from J, leaving 6 bases between them. This CDR3 contains 13 residues. DNA of the CDR3: TGTGCCAGCAGTTTTTATGGCCAAGAGACCCAGTACTTC. Translation gives CASSFYGQETQYF.

This clonotype was counted at least ten times. V and J are TRBV2 and TRBJ2-1; 7 bases are a match to TRBD2. The V segment lost 9 bases and the J segment 10 bases; nucleotides outside the gene matches: 9. This CDR3 region has 12 residues. CDR1 and CDR2 (germline): SNHLY, FYNNEI. The DNA for the CDR3 is TGTGCCAGTCCGGGTCTAGCGGACGAGCAGTTCTTC. Translation gives CASPGLADEQFF.

This clonotype was recorded a few times. The chain links TRBV12-3 or TRBV12-4 to TRBJ2-7, with D uncertain. V gave up 6 bases and J gave up 2 bases, with 14 bases separating them. The CDR3 is made up of 14 amino acids. In DNA, the CDR3 is TGTGCCAGCAGCAAATTCCCACCTCCCTACGAGCAGTACTTC. It is translated as CASSKFPPPYEQYF.

This clonotype was detected many times. This chain connects TRBV9 to TRBJ2-5; 8 bases align to TRBD2. V gave up 3 bases and J gave up 5 bases; unmatched junction bases: 12. Germline-derived CDR1 and CDR2 are SGDLS and YYNGEE. CDR3 size: 16 residues. The CDR3 DNA reads as TGTGCCAGCAGCGCTCGTGAAGCGGGAGTTTTGGAGACCCAGTACTTC. It translates to CASSAREAGVLETQYF.

V is TRBV10-1 and J is TRBJ2-3; no clear D gene. CDR1 WNHNN and CDR2 SYGVQD come from the germline V gene (reference sequence). Trimming took 3 bases from V and 1 from J, leaving 5 bases between them. The CDR3 loop spans 13 amino acids. The CDR3 spells CASSEVGTDTQYF. CDR3 DNA: TGCGCCAGCAGTGAAGTGGGCACAGATACGCAGTATTTT.